This is a list of T cell receptor beta chains from one sample in a study of cytomegalovirus exposure and HLA in healthy donors. Sequencing used immunoSEQ multiplex PCR; TCRdb keeps in-frame clones, though not all of them. Among about 220,000 clones listed, 80% to 85% were seen once. Sequencing input: PBMCs. These receptors were taken from a boy aged 2 to 9 in good health and CMV-seronegative. CDR3s include the opening cysteine and the closing phenylalanine or tryptophan. The D gene is left open where the match is weak. Rows may omit the clone size; those that give it use once, few, many or a size class.

TRBV29-1	-	-	TRBJ2-7	CSVTWAGSYEQYF	TGCAGCGTAACCTGGGCAGGATCCTACGAGCAGTACTTC
TRBV7-2	once	-	TRBJ2-3	CASSPRDMTDTQYF	TGTGCCAGCAGCCCTCGGGACATGACAGATACGCAGTATTTT
TRBV11-2	-	TRBD2	TRBJ2-3	CASSSGTSGSSVDTQYF	TGTGCCAGCAGCTCTGGGACTAGCGGGAGTTCCGTAGATACGCAGTATTTT
TRBV9	-	TRBD2	TRBJ2-7	CASSATSRPYEQYF	TGTGCCAGCAGCGCGACTAGCAGGCCCTACGAGCAGTACTTC
TRBV5-6	-	-	TRBJ2-7	CASSLAPTSYEQYF	TGTGCCAGCAGCTTGGCCCCCACATCCTACGAGCAGTACTTC
TRBV12-5	-	-	TRBJ2-7	CASRGTYEQYF	TGTGCTAGCCGCGGGACCTACGAGCAGTACTTC
TRBV7-9	-	-	TRBJ2-1	CASSPRGGLEQFF	TGTGCCAGCAGCCCAAGGGGGGGCTTAGAGCAGTTCTTC
TRBV13	-	TRBD2	TRBJ2-5	CASSLALPSGGIQETQYF	TGTGCCAGCAGCTTAGCCCTCCCCAGCGGGGGGATCCAAGAGACCCAGTACTTC
TRBV14	-	TRBD1	TRBJ2-7	CASSQTRDRGLEQYF	TGTGCCAGCAGCCAGACCCGGGACAGGGGGCTCGAGCAGTACTTC
TRBV7-9	-	TRBD1	TRBJ2-5	CASSKGTVQETQYF	TGTGCCAGCAGCAAAGGGACAGTCCAAGAGACCCAGTACTTC
TRBV2	-	TRBD2	TRBJ2-3	CASRLAGRTDTQYF	TGTGCCAGCCGACTAGCGGGGAGGACAGATACGCAGTATTTT
TRBV10-1	-	TRBD1	TRBJ2-7	CASSEQRTGNSYEQYF	TGCGCCAGCAGTGAGCAGAGGACAGGTAATTCCTACGAGCAGTACTTC
TRBV2	-	TRBD1	TRBJ1-2	CATHRQGWICGYTF	TGTGCCACCCATCGACAGGGTTGGATTTGTGGCTACACCTTC
TRBV5-5	-	TRBD2	TRBJ2-7	CASSLDLAAHEQYF	TGTGCCAGCAGCTTGGATCTAGCGGCCCACGAGCAGTACTTC
TRBV7-8	-	-	TRBJ2-5	CASSRLVVETQYF	TGTGCCAGCAGCCGTTTAGTTGTGGAGACCCAGTACTTC
TRBV10-3	-	TRBD2	TRBJ2-7	CAISSTSGRVGEQYF	TGTGCCATCAGTTCGACTAGCGGGAGGGTGGGCGAGCAGTACTTC
TRBV19	-	TRBD1	TRBJ2-7	CASSTGGTLEQYF	TGTGCCAGTAGTACAGGGGGAACGTTGGAGCAGTACTTC
TRBV13	once	TRBD1	TRBJ2-3	CASSLGGQRDTQYF	TGTGCCAGCAGCTTAGGGGGACAGAGGGATACGCAGTATTTT
TRBV2	once	-	TRBJ1-1	CATANPWGGSTEAFF	TGTGCCACCGCAAACCCCTGGGGGGGTAGCACTGAAGCTTTCTTT
TRBV18	-	TRBD2	TRBJ2-7	CASRGGGYEQYF	TGTGCCAGCCGGGGGGGCGGCTACGAGCAGTACTTC
TRBV30	few	-	TRBJ1-5	CAWSVSSQPQHF	TGTGCCTGGAGTGTTTCCAGTCAGCCCCAGCATTTT
TRBV7-9	-	TRBD1	TRBJ2-5	CASSVTGDGQETQYF	TGTGCCAGCAGCGTTACAGGGGACGGGCAAGAGACCCAGTACTTC
TRBV6-1	-	TRBD1	TRBJ1-4	CASRDRGTNEKLFF	TGTGCCAGCAGAGACAGGGGTACTAATGAAAAACTGTTTTTT
TRBV6-1	-	TRBD2	TRBJ2-5	CATSGGLQETQYF	TGTGCCACCAGCGGGGGTCTCCAAGAGACCCAGTACTTC
TRBV4-1	-	TRBD1	TRBJ1-1	CASSQRTGGAEAFF	TGCGCCAGCAGCCAAAGGACAGGCGGCGCTGAAGCTTTCTTT
TRBV7-9	once	TRBD1	TRBJ2-7	CASSLGTGTVAFEQYF	TGTGCCAGCAGCCTGGGGACCGGGACAGTAGCGTTCGAGCAGTACTTC